This TCR beta chain was profiled in a study of OX40 agonist ivuxolimab in advanced cancers. Study as a whole: Enrollees could have had prior anti-PD-1, anti-PD-L1 or anti-CTLA-4 therapy, which over 35% had received.

Profiling relied on immunoSEQ multiplex PCR, and the TCRdb table lists in-frame clones only, not all of them. The sample records over 70,000 clones, around 90% being singletons. The CDR3 is made up of 14 amino acids. V trimming: 4 bases; J trimming: 7 bases; junction bases outside the gene matches: 5. Germline V gene data show CDR1 as SGHVS and CDR2 as FNYEAQ. This sequence originates from an adult with an advanced solid tumor such as melanoma, head and neck, liver or kidney cancer. The starting material was CD4+ or CD8+ T cells sorted from blood, obtained in a trial of the OX40 agonist ivuxolimab. The V call is TRBV7-6, the J call TRBJ2-3; 10 nucleotides line up with TRBD1. The CDR3 coding sequence is TGTGCCAGCAGCTCCCGACAGGGGGCAAATACGCAGTATTTT. Protein: CASSSRQGANTQYF.